The 28 T cell receptor beta chains reported below all come from one sample, sequenced in a study of T cell clonotyping in hematopoietic cell transplantation. Time point of the sample: recipient sample about 28 days before transplant, after cytoreduction. Sequenced by immunoSEQ multiplex PCR; TCRdb stores in-frame clones only, minus some. The sample contains fewer than 15,000 clones, approximately 83% of which appear only once. Sample: peripheral blood mononuclear cells, taken before stem cell transplant. The receptors shown here come from a man aged 55 to 69 with acute myeloid leukemia. Some clones in this sample may be carry-over from other donors' samples.

This clone showed up just once. The V gene is TRBV4-1, the J gene TRBJ2-5; perhaps TRBD2 as D (6 bases). Germline V CDR1 and CDR2: MGHRA, YSYEKL. The V end lost 2 bases, the J end lost 9 bases, and 13 bases lay between the germline ends. The CDR3 loop spans 13 amino acids. The CDR3 DNA reads TGCGCCAGCAGCCAACGGGACTTGGCGGCCCAGTACTTC. Translation: CASSQRDLAAQYF.

V gene TRBV6-5 combines with J gene TRBJ2-7; TRBD2 matches 12 bases. Trimming took 4 bases from V and 0 from J; bases not matched to a gene: 4. The CDR3 is 16 residues long. CDR1 MNHEY and CDR2 SVGAGI come from the germline V gene. CDR3 nucleotide sequence: TGTGCCAGCAGTTTTGGACTAGCGGGGAGCTCCTACGAGCAGTACTTC. Protein sequence: CASSFGLAGSSYEQYF.

The CDR3 protein is CASNPGPNNSPLHF. The CDR3 DNA follows: TGTGCCAGTAATCCGGGCCCCAATAATTCACCCCTCCACTTT. The rearrangement links TRBV19 to TRBJ1-6; no clear D. The CDR3 spans 14 residues. Germline V gene lookup returns CDR1 LNHDA and CDR2 SQIVND (reference sequence). Trimming pared 7 bases from V and 5 bases from J, leaving 12 bases between. Drawing the rest from reference TRBV19 and TRBJ1-6, the complete variable domain is DGGITQSPKYLFRKEGQNVTLSCEQNLNHDAMYWYRQDPGQGLRLIYYSQIVNDFQKGDIAEGYSVSREKKESFPLTVTSAQKNPTAFYLCASNPGPNNSPLHFGNGTRLTVT.

The chain couples TRBV6-5 to TRBJ1-5; a weak D match, TRBD1 (5 bases). CDR1 and CDR2 (germline): MNHEY, SVGAGI. V was pared by 4 bases and J by 3 bases, with 13 bases between. The CDR3 is made up of 15 amino acids. This CDR3 reads CASSSLGTNNQPQHF. CDR3 bases: TGTGCCAGCAGTTCCCTCGGGACCAACAATCAGCCCCAGCATTTT.

The chain uses TRBV9 and TRBJ1-4; D possibly corresponds to TRBD1 (6 bases). The germline gives CDR1 SGDLS, CDR2 YYNGEE. This CDR3 contains 15 residues. The V gene lost 0 bases and the J gene lost 3 bases, with 9 bases spanning the gap. The CDR3 sequence: CASSVGQGPNEKLFF. The CDR3 DNA sequence: TGTGCCAGCAGCGTAGGTCAGGGGCCTAATGAAAAACTGTTTTTT.

The rearrangement links TRBV5-5 to TRBJ1-2; TRBD1 might be the D (5 bases). The CDR3 totals 14 residues. Germline V lookup: CDR1 SGHKS, CDR2 YYEKEE (reference sequence). V lost 2 bases to trimming and J lost 3 bases, with 11 bases between them. The CDR3 DNA sequence: TGTGCCAGCAGCTTTGCAGGGAGTCACTATGGCTACACCTTC. Protein sequence: CASSFAGSHYGYTF.

This chain links TRBV29-1 with TRBJ1-2; possible D gene TRBD1, 5 bases. The germline gives CDR1 SQVTM, CDR2 ANQGSEA. The CDR3 has 12 amino acids. The V and J ends lost 6 bases and 7 bases respectively, with 15 bases between them. Here the CDR3 reads CSVSSQGSGYTF. For the CDR3, the DNA is TGCAGCGTCTCCTCCCAGGGATCTGGCTACACCTTC.

The J gene is TRBJ2-5, the V gene TRBV7-9, with 8 bases fitting TRBD2. Germline loops: CDR1 SEHNR, CDR2 FQNEAQ (reference sequence). The V segment lost 3 bases and the J segment 2 bases; nucleotides outside the gene matches: 8. The CDR3 length is 16 residues. The CDR3 here is CASSFVLAVYQETQYF. The CDR3 nucleotides read TGTGCCAGCAGCTTCGTACTAGCGGTCTATCAAGAGACCCAGTACTTC.

This clone has just a few counts. The chain carries TRBV10-3 and TRBJ2-5; D is perhaps TRBD2 (6 bases). The CDR3 contains 14 residues. Germline loops: CDR1 ENHRY, CDR2 SYGVKD. Trimming pared 3 bases from V and 4 bases from J, leaving 12 bases between. CDR3 DNA: TGTGCCATCAGTGATGGCGGGGTCATAGAGACCCAGTACTTC. Protein product: CAISDGGVIETQYF.

The chain is built from TRBV6-5 and TRBJ2-6; D remains ambiguous. The CDR3 loop spans 15 amino acids. From germline, CDR1 is MNHEY and CDR2 SVGAGI. V was trimmed by 4 bases and J by 0 bases, leaving 7 bases between them. Written as DNA, the CDR3 is TGTGCCAGCAGTTTACGTGCCTCTGGGGCCAACGTCCTGACTTTC. It yields the protein CASSLRASGANVLTF.

The CDR3 DNA is TGCGCCAGCAGCCAGGGACCCAACACTGAAGCTTTCTTT. It codes for CASSQGPNTEAFF. J is TRBJ1-1 and V is TRBV4-1, with D possibly being TRBD1 (5 bases). V was shortened by 3 bases and J by 2 bases, with 7 bases between the two germline ends. The CDR3 runs 13 residues. Germline CDR1 is MGHRA and CDR2 is YSYEKL.

This rearrangement joins TRBV6-5 to TRBJ2-7; D may be TRBD1 or TRBD2 (5 bases each). The V end lost 0 bases, the J end lost 3 bases, and 9 bases lay between the germline ends. CDR1 and CDR2 (germline): MNHEY, SVGAGI. CDR3 length: 14 residues. CDR3 bases: TGTGCCAGCAGTTACTCGATTGGGGGCTACGAGCAGTACTTC. The encoded protein is CASSYSIGGYEQYF.

This clone was counted a single time. CDR3 coding DNA: TGTGCCAGCAGTGATCGTTCGGGACAGTGGGGAAAAAATGGCTACACCTTC. Protein product: CASSDRSGQWGKNGYTF. The chain couples TRBV6-1 to TRBJ1-2, with TRBD1 matching 7 bases. The V gene's germline CDR1 is MNHNS and CDR2 SASEGT. The junction had 16 bases not matched to a gene; V was cut back by 3 bases and J by 6 bases. This CDR3 comprises 17 residues.

This chain uses TRBV19 with TRBJ1-1; D remains unclear. Trimming left V 5 bases short and J 0 bases short, with 13 bases between. This CDR3 has 15 amino acids. Germline CDR1 and CDR2: LNHDA and SQIVND (reference sequence). The CDR3 here is CASSQSGPLNTEAFF. CDR3 DNA: TGTGCCAGTAGTCAATCCGGACCCTTGAACACTGAAGCTTTCTTT.

V gene TRBV18 combines with J gene TRBJ1-4; 9 bases line up with TRBD1. Germline CDR1 and CDR2: KGHSH and LQKENI. V shed 4 bases, J shed 7 bases, and the junction held 7 bases outside the gene matches. The CDR3 runs 15 residues. The CDR3 here is CASSLGTGSAEKLFF. The CDR3 DNA follows: TGTGCCAGCTCACTCGGGACAGGGTCTGCTGAAAAACTGTTTTTT.

CDR3 in amino acids: CASSYSYGGAADTQYF. The CDR3 DNA sequence: TGTGCCAGCAGTTACTCGTACGGGGGAGCCGCAGATACGCAGTATTTT. J is TRBJ2-3 and V is TRBV6-5, with D possibly being TRBD2 (6 bases). CDR1 MNHEY and CDR2 SVGAGI come from the germline V gene. V lost 0 bases and J 4 bases, leaving 14 bases between the germline ends. This CDR3 comprises 16 residues.

This clone was seen only once. The chain links TRBV30 to TRBJ2-7; D is perhaps TRBD1 (5 bases). Germline V gives CDR1 GTSNPN, CDR2 SVGIG (reference sequence). The germline V and J ends were trimmed by 2 bases and 1 base, with 12 bases remaining between them. The CDR3 consists of 14 residues. CDR3 residues: CAWSMGSGSYEQYF. CDR3 nucleotides: TGTGCCTGGAGTATGGGTTCAGGGTCCTACGAGCAGTACTTC.

V gene TRBV6-5 combines with J gene TRBJ2-2; D perhaps matches TRBD2 (5 bases). V lost 0 bases and J lost 1, with 9 bases in between. Germline-derived CDR1 and CDR2 are MNHEY and SVGAGI. The CDR3 has 16 amino acids. Here the CDR3 reads CASSYSREKNTGELFF. DNA for the CDR3: TGTGCCAGCAGTTACTCCCGGGAAAAGAACACCGGGGAGCTGTTTTTT.

The V and J genes are TRBV5-1 and TRBJ1-1, with D perhaps matching TRBD1 (5 bases). Trimming removed 1 base at V and 4 bases at J, with 11 bases between. Germline V CDR1 and CDR2: SGHRS, YFSETQ. The CDR3 runs 14 residues. CDR3 in amino acids: CASSLQGAATEAFF. The CDR3 DNA is TGCGCCAGCAGCTTGCAAGGGGCTGCCACTGAAGCTTTCTTT.

The V and J genes are TRBV11-2 and TRBJ2-7; 11 positions match TRBD2. The CDR3 extends over 15 amino acids. V was pared by 6 bases and J by 3 bases, with 7 bases of the junction left unmatched. Germline CDR1 SGHAT, CDR2 FQNNGV. The CDR3 nucleotides are TGTGCCAGCAGGCATACACTAGCGGGGGACTACGAGCAGTACTTC. Translated, it gives CASRHTLAGDYEQYF.

V gene TRBV5-6 combines with J gene TRBJ1-1; 8 nucleotides agree with TRBD1. Per germline, CDR1 SGHDT and CDR2 YYEEEE. The CDR3 consists of 14 residues. J gave up 7 bases and V 2 bases, and 7 bases lay outside the gene matches. CDR3 coding DNA: TGTGCCAGCAGCTTTTGGAATGGACAGGGTGAAGCTTTCTTT. Translation gives CASSFWNGQGEAFF.

This clone was seen only once. V is TRBV29-1 and J is TRBJ2-7, with D possibly called TRBD1 or TRBD2 (5 bases each). The CDR3 is made up of 12 amino acids. The germline V gene encodes CDR1 SQVTM and CDR2 ANQGSEA. CDR3 region: CMGQTKENEQYF. CDR3 sequence (DNA): TGCATGGGGCAGACTAAGGAAAACGAGCAGTACTTC.

This clone appeared a single time. This chain connects TRBV30 to TRBJ2-3; the D gene is possibly TRBD2 (6 bases). Trimming removed 3 bases at V and 3 bases at J, with 22 bases between. Germline CDR1 reads GTSNPN; CDR2 reads SVGIG (reference sequence). The CDR3 sequence is 17 residues long. The CDR3 spells CAWRKFGGGRRTDTQYF. DNA for the CDR3: TGTGCCTGGAGAAAATTCGGGGGAGGACGAAGAACAGATACGCAGTATTTT. Combining the CDR3 with reference TRBV30 and TRBJ2-3 gives the whole variable domain SQTIHQWPATLVQPVGSPLSLECTVEGTSNPNLYWYRQAAGRGLQLLFYSVGIGQISSEVPQNLSASRPQDRQFILSSKKLLLSDSGFYLCAWRKFGGGRRTDTQYFGPGTRLTVL.

The chain has TRBV4-1 and TRBJ2-7; 9 positions match TRBD1. Germline lookup yields CDR1 MGHRA and CDR2 YSYEKL. The CDR3 loop spans 16 amino acids. Losses at the gene ends were 0 bases for V and 5 bases for J; bases not matched to a gene: 8. The CDR3 loop is CASSQDTRTGDHEQYF. CDR3 coding DNA: TGCGCCAGCAGCCAAGATACGCGGACAGGGGACCACGAGCAGTACTTC.

The V gene is TRBV4-3, the J gene TRBJ1-2; 9 nucleotides agree with TRBD1. Looked up from germline, CDR1 is LGHNA and CDR2 is YSLEER. The CDR3 is 15 amino acids. Germline trimming cut 0 bases from V and 4 bases from J; bases unmatched to any gene: 3. Here the CDR3 reads CASSQDTGQGYGYTF. The CDR3 DNA follows: TGCGCCAGCAGCCAAGATACGGGACAGGGCTATGGCTACACCTTC.

The chain couples TRBV6-5 to TRBJ2-2; 8 bases map to TRBD1. The V and J ends lost 6 bases and 2 bases, in that order; junction bases with no gene match: 2. CDR3 size: 14 residues. Germline V lookup: CDR1 MNHEY, CDR2 SVGAGI. CDR3 amino acids: CASRGTGNTGELFF. The CDR3 region has the DNA TGTGCCAGCAGGGGGACAGGAAACACCGGGGAGCTGTTTTTT.

The rearrangement links TRBV2 to TRBJ1-2; TRBD1 might be the D (5 bases). Trimming took off 4 bases at V and 7 bases at J, with 16 bases between the two ends. This CDR3 is 14 amino acids long. Germline CDR1 SNHLY, CDR2 FYNNEI. CDR3 sequence reads: CASSGVGRGVGYTF. The CDR3 DNA follows: TGTGCCAGCAGTGGAGTGGGGAGGGGCGTTGGCTACACCTTC.

The V call is TRBV6-1, the J call TRBJ1-2; 10 bases align to TRBD1. After removal of 10 bases from V and 4 bases from J, the junction contained 12 bases not matched to a gene. The CDR3 has 15 amino acids. Germline CDR1 is MNHNS and CDR2 is SASEGT. The DNA of the CDR3 is TGTGCCACCAGGGGAGAGGGGACAGGGGTCTATGGCTACACCTTC. Translated: CATRGEGTGVYGYTF.